The 32 T cell receptor beta chains below all came from one sample that was sequenced in a study of cytomegalovirus exposure and HLA in healthy donors. 60 Vbeta and 13 Jbeta primers were used in PCR. The assay was immunoSEQ multiplex PCR, and TCRdb's table has in-frame clones only and misses some. The sample totals tens of thousands of clones. The specimen was PBMCs. The receptors were gathered from a girl between 10 and 17 years old in good health and CMV-seropositive.

The J gene is TRBJ2-1, the V gene TRBV9; tentative D call: TRBD2 (5 bases). This CDR3 spans 15 amino acids. Trimming pared 2 bases from V and 4 bases from J, leaving 13 bases between. Germline V gives CDR1 SGDLS, CDR2 YYNGEE. In nucleotides, the CDR3 is TGTGCCAGCAGCGTGGATTCAGACTATTACAATGAGCAGTTCTTC. This sequence encodes CASSVDSDYYNEQFF.

CDR3: CASSLNSGSNEQFF. The CDR3 region has the DNA TGTGCCAGCAGTCTCAATTCAGGGTCCAATGAGCAGTTCTTC. The chain joins TRBV7-9 to TRBJ2-1, with D perhaps matching TRBD1 (5 bases). The CDR3 runs to 14 residues. The V and J ends lost 6 bases and 6 bases respectively, with 15 bases between them. Germline CDR1 and CDR2: SEHNR and FQNEAQ (reference sequence).

This chain uses TRBV7-2 with TRBJ1-2, with TRBD1 matching over 9 bases. Germline CDR1 is SGHTA and CDR2 is FQGNSA. Trimming removed 5 bases from V and 4 bases from J; junction bases left unmatched: 11. This CDR3 has 16 amino acids. CDR3 amino acids: CASSQGQGRHTYGYTF. Here the CDR3 DNA reads TGTGCCAGCAGCCAAGGACAGGGGCGTCATACCTATGGCTACACCTTC.

CDR3 bases: TGCGCCAGCAGCCCGCGACTAGCGAGCTCCTACAATGAGCAGTTCTTC. This encodes CASSPRLASSYNEQFF. The chain carries TRBV4-1 and TRBJ2-1; 8 bases agree with TRBD2. Per the germline V gene, CDR1 is MGHRA and CDR2 is YSYEKL. The CDR3 length is 16 residues. Trimming cost V 4 bases and J 0 bases; bases outside gene matches: 5.

The chain links TRBV11-3 to TRBJ2-2, with 9 bases that match TRBD1. The CDR3 sequence is 15 residues long. Germline CDR1 is SGHNT and CDR2 is YENEEA. The V and J ends lost 5 bases and 4 bases, in that order; junction bases with no gene match: 5. CDR3 loop: CASSITGGFTGELFF. The CDR3 DNA reads TGTGCCAGCAGCATAACAGGGGGCTTCACCGGGGAGCTGTTTTTT.

The gene calls are TRBV5-1 and TRBJ1-1; D possibly corresponds to TRBD1 (5 bases). CDR3 length: 14 amino acids. Per the germline V gene, CDR1 is SGHRS and CDR2 is YFSETQ. Trimming left V 2 bases short and J 1 base short, with 9 bases between. The CDR3 loop is CASSFAGSNTEAFF. As DNA, the CDR3 is TGCGCCAGCAGCTTCGCAGGGTCGAACACTGAAGCTTTCTTT.

This chain links TRBV6-5 with TRBJ1-2; 8 bases are shared with TRBD1. This CDR3 comprises 15 residues. Germline V gene data show CDR1 as MNHEY and CDR2 as SVGAGI. With V trimmed by 8 bases and J by 5 bases, 13 bases remained unmatched. CDR3 region: CASRSAGTGLYGYTF. The CDR3, as DNA: TGTGCCAGCCGGTCTGCCGGGACAGGTTTATATGGCTACACCTTC.

The rearrangement joins TRBV9 to TRBJ2-3; TRBD1 matches 7 bases. The CDR3 spans 16 residues. Germline CDR1 is SGDLS and CDR2 is YYNGEE. Germline trimming cut 4 bases from V and 0 bases from J; bases unmatched to any gene: 8. CDR3 DNA sequence: TGTGCCAGCAGCATCGAGACAGGGATTAGCACAGATACGCAGTATTTT. This gives the protein CASSIETGISTDTQYF. The full variable domain, its missing parts supplied by reference TRBV9 and TRBJ2-3, is DSGVTQTPKHLITATGQRVTLRCSPRSGDLSVYWYQQSLDQGLQFLIQYYNGEERAKGNILERFSAQQFPDLHSELNLSSLELGDSALYFCASSIETGISTDTQYFGPGTRLTVL.

The chain recombines TRBV5-1 with TRBJ1-1; D uncertain. Trimming cost V 2 bases and J 7 bases, with 9 bases left between them. This CDR3 is built from 12 residues. Per germline, CDR1 SGHRS and CDR2 YFSETQ. As DNA, the CDR3 is TGCGCCAGCAGCTTAAGTAATAGTGAAGCTTTCTTT. Amino acid sequence: CASSLSNSEAFF.

This rearrangement joins TRBV7-6 to TRBJ2-1; 10 bases map to TRBD2. The CDR3 runs 15 residues. Germline CDR1 SGHVS, CDR2 FNYEAQ. J gave up 2 bases and V 4 bases, and 2 bases lay outside the gene matches. CDR3 sequence: CASSSSGGAYNEQFF. As DNA, the CDR3 is TGTGCCAGCAGCTCTAGCGGGGGTGCCTACAATGAGCAGTTCTTC.

V and J are TRBV6-1 and TRBJ2-7, with a weak D call TRBD1 (5 bases). The germline V gene has CDR1 MNHNS and CDR2 SASEGT. The CDR3 extends over 13 amino acids. With 5 bases removed from V and 4 bases from J, the gap between germline ends came to 12 bases. For the CDR3, the DNA is TGTGCCAGCAGTTTTGGGGCTAGTTACGAGCAGTACGTC. This sequence encodes CASSFGASYEQYV.

V and J are TRBV4-2 and TRBJ2-1, with a possible D match to TRBD1 (6 bases). V was cut by 0 bases and J by 10 bases, with 16 bases left in between. This CDR3 comprises 15 residues. Germline lookup yields CDR1 LGHNA and CDR2 YNFKEQ. CDR3 region: CASSQEVGASREQFF. CDR3 nucleotides: TGTGCCAGCAGCCAAGAAGTGGGGGCGAGCAGGGAGCAGTTCTTC.

The genes are TRBV12-5 and TRBJ1-2, with D possibly TRBD1 on 6 matching bases. V lost 1 base to trimming and J lost 3 bases, with 6 bases between them. Per germline, CDR1 LGHNT and CDR2 FRNRAP. There are 13 residues in the CDR3. CDR3 sequence (DNA): TGTGCTAGTGGTTTGGGGACAGACTATGGCTACACCTTC. This translates into CASGLGTDYGYTF.

CDR3 DNA: TGTGCCAGCAGTTTATATGGGGGCCCGACCCAGCCCCAGCATTTT. Protein sequence: CASSLYGGPTQPQHF. The rearrangement joins TRBV27 to TRBJ1-5, with D possibly matching TRBD1 (6 bases). Germline values: CDR1 MNHEY, CDR2 SMNVEV (reference sequence). Trimming stripped 1 base from V and 7 bases from J, with 14 bases between. This CDR3 spans 15 amino acids.

The chain has TRBV29-1 and TRBJ2-1; 9 bases agree with TRBD1. Germline V CDR1 and CDR2: SQVTM, ANQGSEA. The V gene end was trimmed by 2 bases and the J gene end by 14 bases; junction bases not matched to a gene: 7. The CDR3 covers 12 residues. Here the CDR3 DNA reads TGCAGCGTTGAACGAGACAGGGGGTGGGAGTTCTTC. Its translation: CSVERDRGWEFF.

The DNA of the CDR3 is TGTGCCGCATCCAGAGGGGGGAACACCGGGGAGCTGTTTTTT. Protein sequence: CAASRGGNTGELFF. The chain links TRBV6-5 to TRBJ2-2; TRBD1 might be the D (6 bases). This CDR3 has 14 residues. V shed 11 bases and J shed 1 base, with 14 bases lying between them. CDR1 and CDR2 (germline): MNHEY, SVGAGI.

The chain links TRBV2 to TRBJ1-3; a possible D gene is TRBD1 (6 bases). V shed 5 bases and J shed 5 bases, with 16 bases lying between them. The CDR3 covers 15 residues. CDR1 and CDR2 from the germline V gene are SNHLY and FYNNEI. The CDR3 sequence: CASSTQGRERNTIYF. The CDR3, as DNA: TGTGCCAGCAGTACCCAGGGGCGCGAGAGAAACACCATATATTTT.

The chain joins TRBV27 to TRBJ2-2; TRBD1 agrees at 11 bases. This CDR3 contains 16 residues. Losses at the gene ends were 7 bases for V and 4 bases for J; bases not matched to a gene: 8. Germline V gene sequence: CDR1 MNHEY, CDR2 SMNVEV (reference sequence). Written as DNA, the CDR3 is TGTGCCAGCAATCGGATGGGGACAGGGGGCACCGGGGAGCTGTTTTTT. Its protein product is CASNRMGTGGTGELFF.

V and J are TRBV25-1 and TRBJ2-7, with 7 bases that match TRBD1. The CDR3 covers 13 residues. Germline V gene data show CDR1 as MGHDK and CDR2 as SYGVNS. Losses at the gene ends were 6 bases for V and 1 base for J; bases not matched to a gene: 3. CDR3 region: CASSMTGSYEQYV. In nucleotides, the CDR3 is TGTGCCAGCAGCATGACAGGGTCCTACGAGCAGTACGTC.

The rearrangement links TRBV9 to TRBJ1-1, with 12 bases matching TRBD1. The ends lost 4 bases at V and 7 bases at J; junction bases unmatched: 14. There are 17 residues in the CDR3. CDR1 is SGDLS, CDR2 YYNGEE, per germline. In DNA form, the CDR3 reads TGTGCCAGCAGCTCCCAAGCGGGGGACAGGGGGCCGGGTGAAGCTTTCTTT. Amino acids: CASSSQAGDRGPGEAFF.

This rearrangement joins TRBV5-8 to TRBJ1-2, with 7 bases matching TRBD1. CDR3 length equals 13 residues. Germline assignment: CDR1 SGHTS and CDR2 YDEGEE. The junction had 1 base not matched to a gene; V was cut back by 1 base and J by 4 bases. As DNA, the CDR3 is TGTGCCAGCAGCTTGCGACAGGGCTATGGCTACACCTTC. Translated: CASSLRQGYGYTF.

The J gene is TRBJ1-1, the V gene TRBV5-1; 8 bases align to TRBD1. The CDR3 extends over 16 amino acids. Trimming removed 0 bases from V and 4 bases from J; junction bases left unmatched: 8. The germline CDR1 and CDR2 sequences are SGHRS and YFSETQ. In nucleotides, the CDR3 is TGCGCCAGCAGCTTGGCGGGACAGGATCGGGGCACTGAAGCTTTCTTT. Protein product: CASSLAGQDRGTEAFF. The full variable domain, its missing parts supplied by reference TRBV5-1 and TRBJ1-1, is KAGVTQTPRYLIKTRGQQVTLSCSPISGHRSVSWYQQTPGQGLQFLFEYFSETQRNKGNFPGRFSGRQFSNSRSEMNVSTLELGDSALYLCASSLAGQDRGTEAFFGQGTRLTVV.

This chain links TRBV13 with TRBJ2-1; no definite D call. This CDR3 has 12 residues. Trimming pared 2 bases from V and 8 bases from J, leaving 7 bases between. Germline values: CDR1 PRHDT, CDR2 FYEKMQ (reference sequence). Here the CDR3 reads CASSLTGHEQFF. The CDR3 region has the DNA TGTGCCAGCAGCTTAACTGGGCATGAGCAGTTCTTC.

V and J are TRBV6-5 and TRBJ2-1; 7 nucleotides line up with TRBD2. The germline V gene encodes CDR1 MNHEY and CDR2 SVGAGI. V trimming: 4 bases; J trimming: 12 bases; junction bases outside the gene matches: 9. CDR3 size: 13 residues. In nucleotides, the CDR3 is TGTGCCAGCAGTTTCAATCAAAGGGAGGGGCAGTTCTTC. It encodes CASSFNQREGQFF.

In DNA, the CDR3 is TGTGCCAGCAGCCTAAGTAGCGGGGCGGGTTTCGGGATCCAAGAGACCCAGTACTTC. Encoded protein: CASSLSSGAGFGIQETQYF. This chain joins TRBV7-9 and TRBJ2-5, with 8 positions matching TRBD2. Germline assignment: CDR1 SEHNR and CDR2 FQNEAQ (reference sequence). The length of the CDR3 is 19 residues. With 5 bases clipped from V and 1 base from J, the junction kept 18 bases outside the gene matches.

The gene calls are TRBV29-1 and TRBJ2-7; D is perhaps TRBD1 (7 bases). Between the trimmed V and J ends, which lost 7 bases and 1 base, there was a span of 20 bases. Germline V CDR1 and CDR2: SQVTM, ANQGSEA. CDR3 size: 15 residues. The CDR3 is CSAGGGFRQSYEQYV. CDR3 DNA sequence: TGCAGCGCCGGAGGGGGCTTTCGACAATCCTACGAGCAGTACGTC.

The V call is TRBV9, the J call TRBJ2-2, with no clear D. Germline-derived CDR1 and CDR2 are SGDLS and YYNGEE. The germline V and J ends were trimmed by 4 bases and 8 bases, with 9 bases remaining between them. CDR3 length equals 12 residues. The CDR3 region has the DNA TGTGCCAGCAGCCAGGTATCGGGGGAGCTGTTTTTT. It codes for CASSQVSGELFF. The entire variable domain, with the rest obtained from reference TRBV9 and TRBJ2-2, is as follows: DSGVTQTPKHLITATGQRVTLRCSPRSGDLSVYWYQQSLDQGLQFLIQYYNGEERAKGNILERFSAQQFPDLHSELNLSSLELGDSALYFCASSQVSGELFFGEGSRLTVL.

The V gene is TRBV4-2, the J gene TRBJ2-5; 7 nucleotides match TRBD1. The length of the CDR3 is 13 residues. CDR1 is LGHNA and CDR2 is YNFKEQ in the germline V gene. V trimming: 4 bases; J trimming: 5 bases; junction bases outside the gene matches: 4. CDR3 bases: TGTGCCAGCAGCCCCCGACAGGGTGAGACCCAGTACTTC. As protein: CASSPRQGETQYF.

The chain carries TRBV15 and TRBJ1-4; no reliable D call. CDR1 is LNHNV, CDR2 YYDKDF, per germline (reference sequence). V lost 8 bases to trimming and J lost 0 bases, with 13 bases between them. The CDR3 totals 15 residues. The CDR3 protein is CATAQHRSTNEKLFF. The CDR3 region has the DNA TGTGCCACCGCACAACACAGATCAACTAATGAAAAACTGTTTTTT.

The J gene is TRBJ2-7, the V gene TRBV5-6, with a possible D match to TRBD2 (5 bases). The germline gives CDR1 SGHDT, CDR2 YYEEEE. This CDR3 is 14 amino acids long. The V gene lost 4 bases and the J gene lost 3 bases, with 14 bases spanning the gap. The CDR3: CASSLEEEVYEQYF. Written as DNA, the CDR3 is TGTGCCAGCAGCCTTGAAGAGGAGGTCTACGAGCAGTACTTC. Full variable domain (missing parts from reference TRBV5-6 and TRBJ2-7): DAGVTQSPTHLIKTRGQQVTLRCSPKSGHDTVSWYQQALGQGPQFIFQYYEEEERQRGNFPDRFSGHQFPNYSSELNVNALLLGDSALYLCASSLEEEVYEQYFGPGTRLTVT.

The gene calls are TRBV28 and TRBJ1-2; TRBD1 agrees at 8 bases. The germline V gene encodes CDR1 MDHEN and CDR2 SYDVKM. The CDR3 contains 17 residues. V lost 6 bases and J lost 5; bases outside the gene matches: 17. DNA for the CDR3: TGTGCCAGCAGAGATCGAGTGTCGACAGGGGTCTTATATGGCTACACCTTC. This encodes CASRDRVSTGVLYGYTF.

J is TRBJ2-7 and V is TRBV6-6; D possibly corresponds to TRBD1 (5 bases). CDR3 length: 12 residues. Germline V CDR1 and CDR2: MNHNY, SVGAGI (reference sequence). The V end was cut by 6 bases, the J end by 4 bases, with 10 bases between. In DNA, the CDR3 is TGTGCCAGCAGAGGGGAATATTACGAGCAGTACTTC. This encodes CASRGEYYEQYF.